These T cell receptor beta chains were read from a single sample in a study of glioma-infiltrating T cells after dendritic cell vaccination. The data were produced by immunoSEQ multiplex PCR, yet TCRdb's version contains in-frame clones alone and is incomplete. The table records 95,000 to 110,000 clones, about four fifths of them present only once. Sequenced here: blood, sampled before dendritic cell vaccination. The receptor set was obtained from a human donor with glioblastoma. Both conserved end residues are part of each CDR3. The order of the fields is J gene, V gene, clone size, D gene, CDR3 DNA, CDR3 protein. D genes are given only for firm matches. Clone size is stated in some rows and not others, as once, few, many or a class when expanded.

>TRBJ1-1|TRBV29-1|.|TRBD1
TGCAGGCGGAGGGACAGGGGGGCTTTCTTT
CRRRDRGAFF
>TRBJ2-7|TRBV7-8|.|.
TGTGCCAGCAGCTTAGCTTCCTCAGGGCGGTTGAACGAGCAGTACTTC
CASSLASSGRLNEQYF
>TRBJ1-2|TRBV5-6|.|.
TGTGCCAGCAGCGCGGGGACGGCCTATGGCTACACCTTC
CASSAGTAYGYTF
>TRBJ1-1|TRBV7-2|.|TRBD1
TGTGCCAGCAGCCTGAACAGGGGTGGCACTGAAGCTTTCTTT
CASSLNRGGTEAFF
>TRBJ1-2|TRBV27|.|.
TGTGCCAGCAGCCCGCAGGGGAACTATGGCTACACCTTC
CASSPQGNYGYTF
>TRBJ2-3|TRBV2|.|.
TGTGCCAGCAGTGTGGGCATCACAGATACGCAGTATTTT
CASSVGITDTQYF
>TRBJ2-5|TRBV5-1|.|.
TGCGCCAGCAGCTTTACGGACAGTTCTCAAGAGACCCAGTACTTC
CASSFTDSSQETQYF
>TRBJ2-1|TRBV5-5|.|TRBD1
TGTGCCAGCAGCTTTTTTGACAGGGGGCCTTACAATGAGCAGTTCTTC
CASSFFDRGPYNEQFF
>TRBJ1-5|TRBV6-1|.|.
TGTGCCAGCAGCCGATCAAGGGAGCCTCAGCCCCAGCATTTT
CASSRSREPQPQHF
>TRBJ1-1|TRBV4-2|.|.
TGTGCCAGCAGCCAAGATGGCAACACTGAAGCTTTCTTT
CASSQDGNTEAFF
>TRBJ2-1|TRBV6-4|few|TRBD1
TGTGCCAGCAGTCAGGACAGGGTGACGCAGTTCTTC
CASSQDRVTQFF
>TRBJ1-1|TRBV7-6|once|TRBD1
TGTGCCAGCAGCCTAACAGGGGGCGACACTGAAGCTTTCTTT
CASSLTGGDTEAFF
>TRBJ1-2|TRBV30|.|.
TGTGCCTGGGGTGCAGGGGCTGGCTACACCTTC
CAWGAGAGYTF
>TRBJ2-7|TRBV10-3|few|TRBD1
TGTGCCATCAAGTTCTCGACAGGGCCTACCTACGAGCAGTACTTC
CAIKFSTGPTYEQYF
>TRBJ1-6|TRBV5-1|.|TRBD1
TGCGCCAGCAGCCAGGGACAGGCTAATTCACCCCTCCACTTT
CASSQGQANSPLHF
>TRBJ2-7|TRBV4-1|.|.
TGCGCCAGCAGCCAAGGTGGACAGAGGTCGTACGAGCAGTACTTC
CASSQGGQRSYEQYF
>TRBJ2-7|TRBV4-1|.|.
TGCGCCAGCAGCCAATCAGGGACATATTTAGGGCAGTACTTC
CASSQSGTYLGQYF
>TRBJ1-5|TRBV18|.|.
TGTGCCAGCTCACCAAGCGGGACGAATCAGCCCCAGCATTTT
CASSPSGTNQPQHF
>TRBJ2-3|TRBV5-6|.|.
TGTGCCAGCAGCTTGTTATCAGATACGCAGTATTTT
CASSLLSDTQYF
>TRBJ1-1|TRBV11-2|.|.
TGTGCCAGCAGCTTAAACCTGGGGGCGAACACTGAAGCTTTCTTT
CASSLNLGANTEAFF
>TRBJ1-4|TRBV5-4|.|.
TGTGCCAGCAGCTTGGGGACAGAGACCTCTAATGAAAAACTGTTTTTT
CASSLGTETSNEKLFF
>TRBJ1-2|TRBV7-6|.|TRBD1
TGTGCCAGCAGCTTGGGACAGGGGGCTATGTATGGCTACACCTTC
CASSLGQGAMYGYTF
>TRBJ1-3|TRBV10-3|few|TRBD1
TGTGCCTTCGGACAGGGATCCGGAAACACCATATATTTT
CAFGQGSGNTIYF
>TRBJ2-2|TRBV10-1|.|TRBD1
TGCGCCAGCAGTTCCGGGACAGCCACCGGGGAGCTGTTTTTT
CASSSGTATGELFF